This T cell receptor (beta chain) was documented in a study of T cell responses to AZD1222 COVID-19 vaccine. Notes on this clone: Its antigen is currently unknown.

Study outcomes and limitations: The donors showed a predominance of white British ancestry and of females, with possible underestimation of clonal diversity.

Assay used: immunoSEQ multiplex PCR; TCRdb lists only in-frame clones, some missing. The sample holds about 110,000 clones; 89% are singletons and the top ten take 3% to 3.5%. The TCR was taken from an adult in good health. The material sequenced was peripheral blood, taken on day 0 of MenACWY control vaccination.

CDR3 DNA sequence: TGTGCCAGCAGTGGAGGAGCGGGGACAGGGACCTCCCTCTCCGGTTACGAGCAGTACTTC. This codes for CASSGGAGTGTSLSGYEQYF. The genes are TRBV6-1 and TRBJ2-7; 9 positions agree with TRBD1. V dropped 4 bases and J dropped 4; count of bases not matched to a gene: 23. This CDR3 has 20 residues. Looked up from germline, CDR1 is MNHNS and CDR2 is SASEGT.